This is a list of T cell receptor beta chains from one sample in a study of T-cell memory formation after mild COVID-19. In TCRdb, the 5' RACE reads were re-called with MiXCR into one record per CDR3 protein. Found here are some 290,000 distinct CDR3 sequences, roughly 15% of them singletons; the top ten hold 22%. The sample was PBMCs or a T cell subset sorted from them (not recorded which). The receptors shown here come from a man between 18 and 35 years old who had mild COVID-19 (a few samples of this study predate the infection). Cell type and time point are not known. Each CDR3 is given with its conserved first and last residue. Fields, in order: D gene, V gene, J gene, clone size, CDR3 protein, CDR3 DNA. A D gene is named only where the DNA matches it firmly. Clone size is stated in some rows and not others, as once, few, many or a class when expanded.

D: NA
V: TRBV20-1
J: TRBJ2-3
size: few
CDR3: CSAPGSGRTLTSQYF
DNA: TGCAGTGCTCCCGGTTCGGGGCGGACGTTAACGTCGCAGTATTTT

D: NA
V: TRBV11-3
J: TRBJ2-5
size: NA
CDR3: CASSRSGYGETQYF
DNA: TGTGCCAGCAGCCGATCGGGGTACGGAGAGACCCAGTACTTC

D: NA
V: TRBV7-3
J: TRBJ2-3
size: few
CDR3: CASSLHPRTDTQYF
DNA: TGTGCCAGCAGCTTACACCCTCGGACAGATACGCAGTATTTT

D: TRBD1
V: TRBV29-1
J: TRBJ2-7
size: NA
CDR3: CSGGTGDYEQYF
DNA: TGCAGCGGTGGGACAGGTGACTACGAGCAGTACTTC

D: NA
V: TRBV29-1
J: TRBJ2-4
size: few
CDR3: CSVENYGIQYF
DNA: TGCAGCGTTGAAAATTATGGCATTCAGTACTTC

D: NA
V: TRBV12-3/TRBV12-4
J: TRBJ1-2
size: NA
CDR3: CASSFGGGYTF
DNA: TGTGCCAGCAGTTTTGGAGGGGGCTACACCTTC

D: NA
V: TRBV7-2
J: TRBJ2-3
size: many
CDR3: CASSLAGGDTDTQYF
DNA: TGTGCCAGCAGCTTAGCGGGGGGCGACACAGATACGCAGTATTTT

D: NA
V: TRBV4-3
J: TRBJ1-1
size: NA
CDR3: CASSQAPGDTEAFF
DNA: TGCGCCAGCAGCCAAGCCCCAGGGGACACTGAAGCTTTCTTT

D: NA
V: TRBV6-2/TRBV6-3
J: TRBJ1-1
size: NA
CDR3: CASSYPGEGDTEAFF
DNA: TGTGCCAGCAGTTACCCTGGGGAGGGGGACACTGAAGCTTTCTTT

D: NA
V: TRBV18
J: TRBJ1-6
size: few
CDR3: CASSPGFNSPLHF
DNA: TGTGCCAGCTCACCAGGCTTTAATTCACCCCTCCACTTT

D: NA
V: TRBV9
J: TRBJ1-1
size: NA
CDR3: CASSRETEVSEAFF
DNA: TGTGCCAGCAGCCGCGAGACAGAGGTATCTGAAGCTTTCTTT

D: NA
V: TRBV7-2
J: TRBJ2-2
size: few
CDR3: CASSLRQGTNTGELFF
DNA: TGTGCCAGCAGCTTACGGCAGGGAACGAACACCGGGGAGCTGTTTTTT

D: TRBD1
V: TRBV7-9
J: TRBJ1-1
size: NA
CDR3: CASSLGQGAHTEAFF
DNA: TGTGCCAGCAGCTTGGGACAGGGGGCGCACACTGAAGCTTTCTTT

D: NA
V: TRBV2
J: TRBJ1-5
size: NA
CDR3: CASSEGSRQPQHF
DNA: TGTGCCAGCAGTGAAGGGTCGAGGCAGCCCCAGCATTTT

D: NA
V: TRBV12-5
J: TRBJ1-1
size: few
CDR3: CASGFNTGHLNTEAFF
DNA: TGTGCTAGTGGTTTCAATACGGGACACCTGAATACTGAAGCTTTCTTT

D: NA
V: TRBV4-2
J: TRBJ1-4
size: NA
CDR3: CASSQGLSGEGEKLFF
DNA: TGTGCCAGCAGCCAAGGCTTATCAGGGGAGGGGGAAAAACTGTTTTTT

D: NA
V: TRBV10-2
J: TRBJ1-1
size: NA
CDR3: CASTSELNTEAFF
DNA: TGCGCCAGCACCTCAGAGTTGAACACTGAAGCTTTCTTT

D: TRBD1
V: TRBV11-2
J: TRBJ2-1
size: NA
CDR3: CASSSRQGYNEQFF
DNA: TGTGCCAGCAGCTCCAGACAGGGGTACAATGAGCAGTTCTTC

D: NA
V: TRBV30
J: TRBJ1-3
size: NA
CDR3: CAWQGNSGNTIYF
DNA: TGTGCCTGGCAGGGAAACTCTGGAAACACCATATATTTT

D: TRBD1
V: TRBV29-1
J: TRBJ2-7
size: NA
CDR3: CSVRGQGGEQYF
DNA: TGCAGCGTCCGCGGACAGGGAGGCGAGCAGTACTTC

D: TRBD1
V: TRBV7-8
J: TRBJ1-4
size: NA
CDR3: CASSPDRGKGKLFF
DNA: TGTGCCAGCAGCCCTGACAGGGGGAAGGGAAAACTGTTTTTT

D: TRBD2
V: TRBV28
J: TRBJ2-7
size: NA
CDR3: CASRRPASGDYEQYF
DNA: TGTGCCAGCAGACGACCCGCTAGCGGGGACTACGAGCAGTACTTC

D: NA
V: TRBV7-2
J: TRBJ1-5
size: NA
CDR3: CASSLVVPWRPQHF
DNA: TGTGCCAGCAGCTTAGTCGTGCCTTGGCGGCCCCAGCATTTT

D: NA
V: TRBV4-3
J: TRBJ2-2
size: few
CDR3: CASSGGTANTGELFF
DNA: TGCGCCAGCAGTGGGGGGACTGCGAACACCGGGGAGCTGTTTTTT

D: TRBD1
V: TRBV6-5
J: TRBJ2-3
size: once
CDR3: CASSTTTGGSADTQYF
DNA: TGTGCCAGCAGTACCACGACAGGGGGCAGCGCAGATACGCAGTATTTT

D: NA
V: TRBV12-3/TRBV12-4
J: TRBJ1-4
size: few
CDR3: CASSLGRGNEKLFF
DNA: TGTGCCAGCAGTTTGGGGCGAGGTAATGAAAAACTGTTTTTT

D: NA
V: TRBV2
J: TRBJ1-6
size: NA
CDR3: CASKRDNSPLHF
DNA: TGTGCCAGCAAGAGGGACAATTCACCCCTCCACTTT

D: NA
V: TRBV7-6
J: TRBJ1-2
size: few
CDR3: CASSAKEGWEYGYTF
DNA: TGTGCCAGCAGCGCCAAGGAGGGATGGGAATATGGCTACACCTTC

D: NA
V: TRBV9
J: TRBJ2-1
size: NA
CDR3: CASSVAGALNEQFF
DNA: TGTGCCAGCAGCGTAGCTGGGGCCCTCAATGAGCAGTTCTTC

D: TRBD2
V: TRBV4-1
J: TRBJ2-3
size: NA
CDR3: CASSHLGLATDTQYF
DNA: TGCGCCAGCAGCCATCTCGGACTAGCGACAGATACGCAGTATTTT

D: NA
V: TRBV12-3/TRBV12-4
J: TRBJ2-7
size: many
CDR3: CASSLGQISYEQYF
DNA: TGTGCCAGCAGTTTAGGTCAGATCTCCTACGAGCAGTACTTC

D: NA
V: TRBV4-1
J: TRBJ2-7
size: NA
CDR3: CASSQTGEQYF
DNA: TGCGCCAGCAGCCAAACGGGGGAGCAGTACTTC

D: TRBD1
V: TRBV6-2/TRBV6-3
J: TRBJ2-5
size: NA
CDR3: CASSSRADRGSGETQYF
DNA: TGTGCCAGCAGCTCAAGGGCGGACAGGGGTTCGGGCGAGACCCAGTACTTC

D: NA
V: TRBV29-1
J: TRBJ1-3
size: few
CDR3: CSVEEGQGNTIYF
DNA: TGCAGCGTTGAGGAAGGACAGGGAAACACCATATATTTT

D: NA
V: TRBV7-2
J: TRBJ2-1
size: NA
CDR3: CASSWKTGAEQFF
DNA: TGTGCCAGCAGCTGGAAGACAGGTGCTGAGCAGTTCTTC

D: TRBD1
V: TRBV18
J: TRBJ1-5
size: NA
CDR3: CASSDSGGQGNQPQHF
DNA: TGTGCCAGCTCGGATTCAGGGGGCCAGGGCAATCAGCCCCAGCATTTT

D: NA
V: TRBV6-1
J: TRBJ1-1
size: NA
CDR3: CASSQLLAANTEAFF
DNA: TGTGCCAGCAGTCAGCTGTTAGCCGCGAACACTGAAGCTTTCTTT

D: NA
V: TRBV7-2
J: TRBJ2-5
size: NA
CDR3: CASSLDGLGTQYF
DNA: TGTGCCAGCAGCTTAGACGGGCTTGGGACCCAGTACTTC

D: NA
V: TRBV12-3/TRBV12-4
J: TRBJ1-1
size: NA
CDR3: CASSLRGADTEAFF
DNA: TGTGCCAGCAGTTTACGGGGCGCGGACACTGAAGCTTTCTTT

D: NA
V: TRBV7-2
J: TRBJ1-2
size: few
CDR3: CASSLAQANYGYTF
DNA: TGTGCCAGCAGCTTAGCACAGGCGAACTATGGCTACACCTTC

D: NA
V: TRBV6-1
J: TRBJ2-3
size: NA
CDR3: CASSEGWGTDTQYF
DNA: TGTGCCAGCAGTGAAGGTTGGGGGACAGATACGCAGTATTTT

D: TRBD1
V: TRBV7-6
J: TRBJ2-7
size: NA
CDR3: CASSLWDRGNEQYF
DNA: TGTGCCAGCAGCTTATGGGACAGGGGCAACGAGCAGTACTTC

D: TRBD1
V: TRBV15
J: TRBJ1-4
size: NA
CDR3: CATSREPPGQKTEKLFF
DNA: TGTGCCACCAGCAGGGAACCTCCGGGACAGAAGACCGAAAAACTGTTTTTT

D: NA
V: TRBV5-1
J: TRBJ1-2
size: NA
CDR3: CASSTRGGEEGYTF
DNA: TGCGCCAGCAGCACCCGAGGTGGGGAGGAAGGCTACACCTTC

D: TRBD1
V: TRBV7-8
J: TRBJ2-3
size: few
CDR3: CASNNRGAGWVGQYF
DNA: TGTGCCAGCAACAACAGGGGCGCGGGTTGGGTTGGGCAGTATTTT

D: NA
V: TRBV24-1
J: TRBJ2-6
size: NA
CDR3: CATSDLQSPGGSFGANVLTF
DNA: TGTGCCACCAGTGATTTGCAAAGCCCAGGGGGGTCATTCGGGGCCAACGTCCTGACTTTC

D: NA
V: TRBV20-1
J: TRBJ1-2
size: few
CDR3: CSASPGGYRVYGYTF
DNA: TGCAGTGCTAGCCCCGGGGGGTATCGCGTCTATGGCTACACCTTC

D: TRBD2
V: TRBV4-1
J: TRBJ2-3
size: NA
CDR3: CASSQDRTSGGASTDTQYF
DNA: TGCGCCAGCAGCCAAGACCGGACTAGCGGGGGCGCCAGCACAGATACGCAGTATTTT

D: NA
V: TRBV6-6
J: TRBJ2-3
size: NA
CDR3: CASRLLGASDTQYF
DNA: TGTGCCAGCAGACTCCTTGGGGCCTCAGATACGCAGTATTTT

D: TRBD1
V: TRBV12-3/TRBV12-4
J: TRBJ1-1
size: few
CDR3: CASSLDRGIRAFF
DNA: TGTGCCAGCAGTTTGGACAGGGGAATACGAGCTTTCTTT

D: NA
V: TRBV6-2/TRBV6-3
J: TRBJ2-5
size: NA
CDR3: CASTGQETQYF
DNA: TGTGCCAGCACTGGGCAAGAGACCCAGTACTTC

D: NA
V: TRBV20-1
J: TRBJ1-2
size: NA
CDR3: CSAIENIKGLHYGYTF
DNA: TGCAGTGCTATAGAGAACATAAAGGGTCTACACTATGGCTACACCTTC

D: TRBD1
V: TRBV5-5
J: TRBJ2-5
size: NA
CDR3: CASSLRGQGFWETQYF
DNA: TGTGCCAGCAGCTTGAGGGGACAGGGGTTTTGGGAGACCCAGTACTTC

D: TRBD2
V: TRBV2
J: TRBJ2-3
size: few
CDR3: CASSGWTSGTDTQYF
DNA: TGTGCCAGCAGTGGTTGGACTAGCGGGACAGATACGCAGTATTTT